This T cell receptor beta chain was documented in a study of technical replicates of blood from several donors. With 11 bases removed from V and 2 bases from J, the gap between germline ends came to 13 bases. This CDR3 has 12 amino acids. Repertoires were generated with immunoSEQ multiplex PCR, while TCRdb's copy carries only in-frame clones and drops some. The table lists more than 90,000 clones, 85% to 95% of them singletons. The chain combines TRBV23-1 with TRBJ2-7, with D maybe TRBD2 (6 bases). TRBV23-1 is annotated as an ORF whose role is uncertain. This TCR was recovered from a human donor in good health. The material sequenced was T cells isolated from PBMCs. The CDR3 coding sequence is TGCGCCGGGGAACGGGGGACCTACGAGCAGTACTTC. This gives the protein CAGERGTYEQYF.